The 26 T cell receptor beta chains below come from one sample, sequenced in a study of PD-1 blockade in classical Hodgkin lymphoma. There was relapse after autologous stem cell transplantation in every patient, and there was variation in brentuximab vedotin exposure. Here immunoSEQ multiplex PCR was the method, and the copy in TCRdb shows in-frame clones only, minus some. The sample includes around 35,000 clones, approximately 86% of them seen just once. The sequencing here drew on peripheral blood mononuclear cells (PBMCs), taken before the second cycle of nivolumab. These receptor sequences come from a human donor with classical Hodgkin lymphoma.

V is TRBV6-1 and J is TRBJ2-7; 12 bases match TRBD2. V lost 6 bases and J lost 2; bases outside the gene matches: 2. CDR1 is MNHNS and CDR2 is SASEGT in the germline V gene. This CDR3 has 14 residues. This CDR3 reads CASRGLAGAYEQYF. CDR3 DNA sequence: TGTGCCAGCAGGGGACTAGCGGGTGCCTACGAGCAGTACTTC.

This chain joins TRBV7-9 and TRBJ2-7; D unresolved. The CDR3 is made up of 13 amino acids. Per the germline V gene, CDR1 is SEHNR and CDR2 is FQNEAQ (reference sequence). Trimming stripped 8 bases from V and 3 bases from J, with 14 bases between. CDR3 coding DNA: TGTGCCAGCGAAGCAGTTGGTAGCTACGAGCAGTACTTC. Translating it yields CASEAVGSYEQYF.

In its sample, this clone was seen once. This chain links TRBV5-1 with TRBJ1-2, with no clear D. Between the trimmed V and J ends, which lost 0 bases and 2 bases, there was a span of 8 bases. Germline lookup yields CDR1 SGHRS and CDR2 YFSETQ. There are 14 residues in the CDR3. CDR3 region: CASSLDSANYGYTF. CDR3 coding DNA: TGCGCCAGCAGCTTGGATTCAGCCAACTATGGCTACACCTTC.

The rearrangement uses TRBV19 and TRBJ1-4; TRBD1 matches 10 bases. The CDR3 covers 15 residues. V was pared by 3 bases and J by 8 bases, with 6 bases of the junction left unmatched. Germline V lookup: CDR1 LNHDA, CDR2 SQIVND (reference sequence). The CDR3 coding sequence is TGTGCCAGTAGTATGCTTGGGACAGGGGAGGAAAAACTGTTTTTT. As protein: CASSMLGTGEEKLFF.

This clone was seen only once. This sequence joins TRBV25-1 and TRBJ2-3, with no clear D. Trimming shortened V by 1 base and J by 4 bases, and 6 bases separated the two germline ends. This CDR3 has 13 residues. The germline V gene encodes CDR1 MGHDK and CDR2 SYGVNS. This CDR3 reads CASSESSPDTQYF. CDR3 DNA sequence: TGTGCCAGCAGTGAATCGTCCCCAGATACGCAGTATTTT.

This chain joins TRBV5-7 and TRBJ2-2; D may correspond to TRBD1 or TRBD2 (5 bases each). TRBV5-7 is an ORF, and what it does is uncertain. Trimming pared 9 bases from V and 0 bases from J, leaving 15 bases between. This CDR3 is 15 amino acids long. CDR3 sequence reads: CATYTGPSNTGELFF. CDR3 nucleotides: TGTGCCACCTATACGGGGCCGTCGAACACCGGGGAGCTGTTTTTT.

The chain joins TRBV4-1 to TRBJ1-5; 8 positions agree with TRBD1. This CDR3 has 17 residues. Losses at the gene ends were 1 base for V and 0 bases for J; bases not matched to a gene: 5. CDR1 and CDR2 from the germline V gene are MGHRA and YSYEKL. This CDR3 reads CASSQARTGYSNQPQHF. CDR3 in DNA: TGCGCCAGCAGCCAAGCCCGGACAGGGTATAGCAATCAGCCCCAGCATTTT.

DNA for the CDR3: TGTGCCAGCAGTTTGTCGACAGGGGGCGGAGACGAGCAGTACTTC. This codes for CASSLSTGGGDEQYF. This chain links TRBV27 with TRBJ2-7, with 10 bases lining up with TRBD1. The CDR3 covers 15 residues. The V segment lost 3 bases and the J segment 5 bases; nucleotides outside the gene matches: 7. Looked up from germline, CDR1 is MNHEY and CDR2 is SMNVEV (reference sequence).

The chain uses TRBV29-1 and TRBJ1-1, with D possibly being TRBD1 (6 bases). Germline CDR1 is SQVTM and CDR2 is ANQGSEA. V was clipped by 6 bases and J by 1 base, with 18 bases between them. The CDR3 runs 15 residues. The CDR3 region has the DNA TGCAGCGTCGCGCGGCAGACAGGAACGAACACTGAAGCTTTCTTT. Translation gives CSVARQTGTNTEAFF.

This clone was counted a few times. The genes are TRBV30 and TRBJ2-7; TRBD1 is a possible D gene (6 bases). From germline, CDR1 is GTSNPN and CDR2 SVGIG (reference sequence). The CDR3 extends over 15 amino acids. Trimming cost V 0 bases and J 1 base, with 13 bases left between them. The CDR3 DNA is TGTGCCTGGAGTGTAACTGGGACAAGTTCCTACGAGCAGTACTTC. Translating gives CAWSVTGTSSYEQYF.

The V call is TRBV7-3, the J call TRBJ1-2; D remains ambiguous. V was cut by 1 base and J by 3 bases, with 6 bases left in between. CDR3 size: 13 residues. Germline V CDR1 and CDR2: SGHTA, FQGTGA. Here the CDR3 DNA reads TGTGCCAGCAGCTTAAGGGAGGACTATGGCTACACCTTC. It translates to CASSLREDYGYTF.

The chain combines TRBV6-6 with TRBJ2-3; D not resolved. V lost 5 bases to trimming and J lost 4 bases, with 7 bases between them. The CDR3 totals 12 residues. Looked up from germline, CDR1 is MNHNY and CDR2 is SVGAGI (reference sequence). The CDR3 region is CASSPGPDTQYF. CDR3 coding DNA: TGTGCCAGCAGTCCTGGACCAGATACGCAGTATTTT.

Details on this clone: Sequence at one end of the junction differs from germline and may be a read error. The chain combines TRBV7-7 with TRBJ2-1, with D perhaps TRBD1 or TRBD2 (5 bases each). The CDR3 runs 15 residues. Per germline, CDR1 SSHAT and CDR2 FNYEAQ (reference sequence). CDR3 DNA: TGTGCTAGCAGCTTAGATTGGGACCCCCAAAATGAGCAGTTCTTC. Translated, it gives CASSLDWDPQNEQFF. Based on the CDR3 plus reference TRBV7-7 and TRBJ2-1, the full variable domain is GAGVSQSPRYKVTKRGQDVTLRCDPISSHATLYWYQQALGQGPEFLTYFNYEAQPDKSGLPSDRFSAERPEGSISTLTIQRTEQRDSAMYRCASSLDWDPQNEQFFGPGTRLTVL.

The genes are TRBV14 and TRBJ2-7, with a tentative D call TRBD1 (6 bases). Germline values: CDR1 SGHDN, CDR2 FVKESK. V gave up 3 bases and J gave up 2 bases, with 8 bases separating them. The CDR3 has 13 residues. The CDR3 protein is CASSHEGAYEQYF. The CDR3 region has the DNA TGTGCCAGCAGCCATGAGGGGGCCTACGAGCAGTACTTC.

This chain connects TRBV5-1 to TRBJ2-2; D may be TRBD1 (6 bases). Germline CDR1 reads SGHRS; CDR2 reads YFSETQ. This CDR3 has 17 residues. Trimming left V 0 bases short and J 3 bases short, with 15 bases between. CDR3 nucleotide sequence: TGCGCCAGCAGCTTGGGTACCGGGACAAGGTACACCGGGGAGCTGTTTTTT. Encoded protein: CASSLGTGTRYTGELFF.

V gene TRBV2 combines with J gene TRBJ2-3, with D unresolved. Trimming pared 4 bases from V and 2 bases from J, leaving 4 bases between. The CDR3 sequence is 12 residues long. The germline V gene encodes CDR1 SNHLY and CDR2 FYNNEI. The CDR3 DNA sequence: TGTGCCAGCAGTGGGGACACAGATACGCAGTATTTT. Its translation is CASSGDTDTQYF.

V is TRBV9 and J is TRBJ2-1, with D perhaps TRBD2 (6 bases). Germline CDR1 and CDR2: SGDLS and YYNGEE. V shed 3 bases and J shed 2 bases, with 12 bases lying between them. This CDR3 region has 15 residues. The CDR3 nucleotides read TGTGCCAGCAGCGCGGGACTGAATCCCTACAATGAGCAGTTCTTC. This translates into CASSAGLNPYNEQFF.

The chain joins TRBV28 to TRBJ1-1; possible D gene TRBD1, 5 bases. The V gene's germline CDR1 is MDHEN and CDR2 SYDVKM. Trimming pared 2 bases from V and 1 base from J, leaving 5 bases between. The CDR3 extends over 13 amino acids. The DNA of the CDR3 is TGTGCCAGCAGTTTAGGGGGGAACACTGAAGCTTTCTTT. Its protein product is CASSLGGNTEAFF.

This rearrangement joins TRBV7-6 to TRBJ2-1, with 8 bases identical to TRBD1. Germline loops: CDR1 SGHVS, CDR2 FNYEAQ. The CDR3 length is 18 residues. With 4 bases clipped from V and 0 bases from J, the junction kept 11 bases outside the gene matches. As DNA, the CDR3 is TGTGCCAGCAGCTCCCCCCGACAGGGGCTAATCTCCTACAATGAGCAGTTCTTC. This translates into CASSSPRQGLISYNEQFF.

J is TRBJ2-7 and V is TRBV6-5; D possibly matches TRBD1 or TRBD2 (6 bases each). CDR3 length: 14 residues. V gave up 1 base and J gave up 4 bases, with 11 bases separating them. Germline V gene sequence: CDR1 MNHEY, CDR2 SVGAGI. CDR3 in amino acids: CASSYWGAGYEQYF. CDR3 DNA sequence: TGTGCCAGCAGTTACTGGGGGGCGGGTTACGAGCAGTACTTC.

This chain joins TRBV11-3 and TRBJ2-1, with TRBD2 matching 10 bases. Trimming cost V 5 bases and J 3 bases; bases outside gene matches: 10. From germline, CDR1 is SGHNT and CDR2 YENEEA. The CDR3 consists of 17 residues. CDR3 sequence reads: CASSTIFGLAVYNEQFF. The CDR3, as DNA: TGTGCCAGCAGCACCATATTCGGACTAGCGGTCTACAATGAGCAGTTCTTC.

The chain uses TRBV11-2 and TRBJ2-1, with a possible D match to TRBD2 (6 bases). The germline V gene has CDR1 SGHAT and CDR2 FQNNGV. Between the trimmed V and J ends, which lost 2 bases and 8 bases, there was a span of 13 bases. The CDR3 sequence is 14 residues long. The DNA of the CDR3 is TGTGCCAGCAGCTTACGGGACTCACGCGATGAGCAGTTCTTC. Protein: CASSLRDSRDEQFF.

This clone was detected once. CDR3 loop: CATSRDSGGLGGYTF. In nucleotides, the CDR3 is TGTGCCACCAGCAGAGATTCAGGGGGATTGGGTGGCTACACCTTC. The chain combines TRBV15 with TRBJ1-2; TRBD1 matches 7 bases. The CDR3 sequence is 15 residues long. The germline V gene encodes CDR1 LNHNV and CDR2 YYDKDF (reference sequence). The V segment lost 0 bases and the J segment 7 bases; nucleotides outside the gene matches: 8. Supplemented by reference TRBV15 and TRBJ1-2, the full variable domain reads DAMVIQNPRYQVTQFGKPVTLSCSQTLNHNVMYWYQQKSSQAPKLLFHYYDKDFNNEADTPDNFQSRRPNTSFCFLDIRSPGLGDTAMYLCATSRDSGGLGGYTFGSGTRLTVV.

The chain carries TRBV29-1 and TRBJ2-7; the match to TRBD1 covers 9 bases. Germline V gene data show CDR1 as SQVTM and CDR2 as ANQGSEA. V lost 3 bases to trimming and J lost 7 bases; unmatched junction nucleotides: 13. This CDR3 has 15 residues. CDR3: CSVDRFRDRVGEQYF. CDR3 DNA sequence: TGCAGCGTTGATAGATTTCGGGACAGGGTTGGTGAGCAGTACTTC.

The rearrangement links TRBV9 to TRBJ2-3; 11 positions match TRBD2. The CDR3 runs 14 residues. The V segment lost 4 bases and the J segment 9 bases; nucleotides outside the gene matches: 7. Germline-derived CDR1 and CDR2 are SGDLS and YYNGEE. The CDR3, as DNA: TGTGCCAGCAGCCTCTCGACTAGCGGGAACACGCAGTATTTT. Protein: CASSLSTSGNTQYF.

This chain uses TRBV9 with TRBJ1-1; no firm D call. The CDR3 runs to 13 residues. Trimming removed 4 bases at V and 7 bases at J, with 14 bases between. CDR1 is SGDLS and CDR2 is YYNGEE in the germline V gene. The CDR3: CASSPSQRLEAFF. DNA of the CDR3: TGTGCCAGCAGCCCATCCCAACGGCTTGAAGCTTTCTTT.